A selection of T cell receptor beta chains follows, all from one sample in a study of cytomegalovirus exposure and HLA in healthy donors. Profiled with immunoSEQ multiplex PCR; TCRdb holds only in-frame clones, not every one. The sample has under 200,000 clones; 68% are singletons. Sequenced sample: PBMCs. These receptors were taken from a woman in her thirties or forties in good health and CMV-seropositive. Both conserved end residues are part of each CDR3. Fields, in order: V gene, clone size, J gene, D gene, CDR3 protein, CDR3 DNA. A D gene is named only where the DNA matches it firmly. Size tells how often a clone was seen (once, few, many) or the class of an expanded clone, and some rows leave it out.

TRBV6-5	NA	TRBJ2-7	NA	CASTSTRQTYEQYF	TGTGCCAGCACTTCCACCAGGCAGACCTACGAGCAGTACTTC
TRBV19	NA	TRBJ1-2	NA	CASSITDYGYTF	TGTGCCAGTAGTATCACTGATTATGGCTACACCTTC
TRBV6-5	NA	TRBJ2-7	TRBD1	CASSPGTGGAYEQYF	TGTGCCAGCAGCCCCGGGACAGGGGGCGCCTACGAGCAGTACTTC
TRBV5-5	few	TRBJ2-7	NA	CASSSTGGEVDEQYF	TGTGCCAGCAGCTCCACGGGGGGCGAAGTGGACGAGCAGTACTTC
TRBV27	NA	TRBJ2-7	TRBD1	CASSPQGDEQYF	TGTGCCAGCAGCCCACAGGGGGACGAGCAGTACTTC
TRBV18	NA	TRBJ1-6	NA	CASSPGPGSPLHF	TGTGCCAGCTCACCAGGCCCGGGTTCACCCCTCCACTTT
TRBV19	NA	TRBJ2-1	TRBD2	CASRRLAGGLYNEQFF	TGTGCCAGTAGGAGACTAGCGGGAGGTCTCTACAATGAGCAGTTCTTC
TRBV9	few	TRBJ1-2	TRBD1	CASSARTGAYGYTF	TGTGCCAGCAGCGCCCGGACAGGAGCCTATGGCTACACCTTC
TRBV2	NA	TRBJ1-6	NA	CASSEARANSPLHF	TGTGCCAGCAGTGAAGCGCGGGCCAATTCACCCCTCCACTTT
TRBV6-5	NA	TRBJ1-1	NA	CASSPHRFGTEAFF	TGTGCCAGCAGCCCACACAGGTTTGGCACTGAAGCTTTCTTT
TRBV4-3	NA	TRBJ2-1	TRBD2	CASSQATSGNNEQFF	TGCGCCAGCAGCCAAGCGACTAGCGGGAACAATGAGCAGTTCTTC
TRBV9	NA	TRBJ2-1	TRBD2	CASSVDHRGRLRNEQFF	TGTGCCAGCAGCGTAGATCACCGCGGGAGGCTCCGCAATGAGCAGTTCTTC
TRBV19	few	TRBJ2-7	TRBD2	CASSTPGLAATYEQYF	TGTGCCAGTAGTACGCCGGGACTAGCGGCGACCTACGAGCAGTACTTC
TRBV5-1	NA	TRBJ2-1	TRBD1	CASSSGQGAHNEQFF	TGCGCCAGCAGCTCTGGACAGGGTGCCCACAATGAGCAGTTCTTC
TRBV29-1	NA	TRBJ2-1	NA	CSVLLLRTVTNTKQFF	TGCAGCGTCCTCCTCCTACGGACAGTTACTAATACCAAGCAGTTCTTC
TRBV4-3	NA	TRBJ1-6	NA	CASSQGGGYNSPLHF	TGCGCCAGCAGCCAAGGGGGGGGTTATAATTCACCCCTCCACTTT
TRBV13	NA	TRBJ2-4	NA	CASSFGGAAKNIQYF	TGTGCCAGCAGCTTTGGGGGGGCTGCCAAAAACATTCAGTACTTC
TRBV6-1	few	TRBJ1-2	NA	CASSEPGAYGYTF	TGTGCCAGCAGTGAACCGGGTGCCTATGGCTACACCTTC
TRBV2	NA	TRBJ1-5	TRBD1	CASRTGQAQVPQHF	TGTGCCAGCAGGACGGGACAGGCCCAGGTACCCCAGCATTTT
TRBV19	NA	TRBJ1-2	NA	CATVSRGVDYGYTF	TGTGCCACCGTAAGCAGGGGTGTGGACTATGGCTACACCTTC
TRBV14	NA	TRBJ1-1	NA	CASSQVAGANTEAFF	TGTGCCAGCAGCCAAGTGGCAGGGGCGAACACTGAAGCTTTCTTT
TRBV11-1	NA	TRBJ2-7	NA	CASSTGGSYEQYF	TGTGCCAGCAGCACCGGCGGCTCCTACGAGCAGTACTTC
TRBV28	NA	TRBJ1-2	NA	CASSYTGGVRGYTF	TGTGCCAGCAGTTATACGGGGGGCGTGAGGGGCTACACCTTC
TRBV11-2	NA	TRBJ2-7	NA	CASSPLGLTAYEQYF	TGTGCCAGCAGCCCTCTGGGACTCACGGCCTACGAGCAGTACTTC
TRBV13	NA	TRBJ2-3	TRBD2	CASSPGTRIGTDTQYF	TGTGCCAGCAGCCCAGGGACTAGGATCGGCACAGATACGCAGTATTTT
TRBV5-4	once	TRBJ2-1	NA	CASSGGVGNRVGEFF	TGTGCCAGCAGCGGGGGGGTCGGGAACAGGGTTGGAGAGTTCTTC
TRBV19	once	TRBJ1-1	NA	CASGDTEAFF	TGTGCCAGTGGAGACACTGAAGCTTTCTTT
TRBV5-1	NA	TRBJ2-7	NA	CASSLGGLVDEQYF	TGCGCCAGCAGCTTGGGGGGGCTTGTTGACGAGCAGTACTTC
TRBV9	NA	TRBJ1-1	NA	CASSEGGGSEAFF	TGTGCCAGCAGCGAGGGTGGGGGGTCCGAAGCTTTCTTT
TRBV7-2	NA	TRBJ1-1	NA	CASSLASLGAGTEAFF	TGTGCCAGCAGCTTAGCCTCGCTGGGGGCAGGCACTGAAGCTTTCTTT
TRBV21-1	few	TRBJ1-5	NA	CASSKEGGIYQPQHF	TGTGCCAGCAGCAAAGAGGGAGGGATCTATCAGCCCCAGCATTTT
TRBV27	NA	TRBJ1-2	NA	CASRTSRGSGYTF	TGTGCCAGCAGGACATCTCGGGGGTCTGGCTACACCTTC